What follows are 20 T cell receptor beta chains derived from one specimen sequenced in a study of blood T cell repertoires in COVID-19. Profiled with immunoSEQ multiplex PCR; TCRdb holds only in-frame clones, not every one. The sample lists 150,000 to 200,000 clones, 75% to 85% occurring once. The sample taken for sequencing was peripheral blood. Receptors were obtained from a man aged 55 to 69 with acute or convalescent COVID-19.

The CDR3 DNA is TGTGCCAGCAGCGCCGGTCGACTAGCGGGATACAATGAGCAGTTCTTC. Translating gives CASSAGRLAGYNEQFF. The rearrangement joins TRBV5-4 to TRBJ2-1; 11 positions match TRBD2. CDR3 length: 16 amino acids. Germline V gene sequence: CDR1 SGHNT, CDR2 YYREEE (reference sequence). Trimming removed 4 bases from V and 4 bases from J; junction bases left unmatched: 7. The variable domain in full, with the rest retrieved from reference TRBV5-4 and TRBJ2-1, is ETGVTQSPTHLIKTRGQQVTLRCSSQSGHNTVSWYQQALGQGPQFIFQYYREEENGRGNFPPRFSGLQFPNYSSELNVNALELDDSALYLCASSAGRLAGYNEQFFGPGTRLTVL.

This CDR3 is CASSLATGGRARDEQFF. The CDR3 nucleotides are TGTGCCAGCAGCTTAGCTACCGGCGGGAGGGCCAGAGATGAGCAGTTCTTC. The chain couples TRBV7-6 to TRBJ2-1, with TRBD2 identical over 9 bases. Per germline, CDR1 SGHVS and CDR2 FNYEAQ. The CDR3 has 17 residues. With 0 bases clipped from V and 8 bases from J, the junction kept 11 bases outside the gene matches.

The chain combines TRBV4-3 with TRBJ1-1; D remains ambiguous. CDR1 and CDR2 (germline): LGHNA, YSLEER. Trimming took 1 base from V and 8 from J, leaving 11 bases between them. The CDR3 has 13 amino acids. CDR3 protein: CASSQVAASEAFF. Written as DNA, the CDR3 is TGCGCCAGCAGCCAAGTAGCAGCTTCAGAAGCTTTCTTT.

In this sample, this clone turned up a few times. The V gene is TRBV10-1, the J gene TRBJ1-6; D may be TRBD1 (6 bases). V lost 5 bases to trimming and J lost 8 bases, with 13 bases between them. Per the germline V gene, CDR1 is WNHNN and CDR2 is SYGVQD (reference sequence). The CDR3 length is 14 residues. The CDR3, as DNA: TGCGCCAGCAGTCCTGACAGGAGTGATTCACCCCTCCACTTT. It yields the protein CASSPDRSDSPLHF.

This sequence joins TRBV29-1 and TRBJ1-3; D call uncertain. Germline loops: CDR1 SQVTM, CDR2 ANQGSEA. This CDR3 comprises 12 residues. The V gene lost 4 bases and the J gene lost 2 bases, with 6 bases spanning the gap. For the CDR3, the DNA is TGCAGCGTTGTAGTTCCTGGAAACACCATATATTTT. This translates into CSVVVPGNTIYF.

The chain recombines TRBV4-3 with TRBJ1-1; D perhaps matches TRBD1 (6 bases). The length of the CDR3 is 16 residues. In germline, CDR1 is LGHNA, CDR2 YSLEER. V was clipped by 0 bases and J by 0 bases, with 11 bases between them. The CDR3 here is CASSQEWGQLNTEAFF. Written as DNA, the CDR3 is TGCGCCAGCAGCCAAGAATGGGGACAACTGAACACTGAAGCTTTCTTT.

Points on this clone: The sample carries other DNA sequences with the same CDR3. The chain links TRBV29-1 to TRBJ1-1; weak D call: TRBD1 (6 bases). V lost 2 bases and J 2 bases, leaving 9 bases between the germline ends. The CDR3 loop spans 13 amino acids. CDR1 is SQVTM, CDR2 ANQGSEA, per germline. This CDR3 is CSVEQQGNTEAFF. Here the CDR3 DNA reads TGCAGCGTTGAACAACAGGGAAACACTGAAGCTTTCTTT.

J is TRBJ1-2 and V is TRBV7-9, with D possibly matching TRBD1 (5 bases). This CDR3 has 14 residues. Germline V lookup: CDR1 SEHNR, CDR2 FQNEAQ (reference sequence). The ends were cut back, 5 bases at V and 4 bases at J, with 14 bases in the middle. The CDR3 DNA reads as TGTGCCAGCAGCCTAAGACAGCAGACCTATGGCTACACCTTC. Translation: CASSLRQQTYGYTF.

J is TRBJ1-1 and V is TRBV27; 7 bases agree with TRBD1. Germline values: CDR1 MNHEY, CDR2 SMNVEV (reference sequence). The CDR3 consists of 15 residues. Germline trimming cut 5 bases from V and 0 bases from J; bases unmatched to any gene: 6. The CDR3 loop reads CASSARQGLNTEAFF. CDR3 nucleotide sequence: TGTGCCAGCAGTGCTCGACAGGGCTTGAACACTGAAGCTTTCTTT.

Concerning this clone itself: Different DNA sequences within this sample yield the same CDR3. This sequence joins TRBV9 and TRBJ2-5, with TRBD2 matching over 9 bases. V shed 10 bases, J shed 5 bases, and the junction held 15 bases outside the gene matches. The CDR3 spans 15 residues. Germline V gives CDR1 SGDLS, CDR2 YYNGEE. The CDR3 DNA sequence: TGTGCCCCCAGCCCTCAAAGGCGGGGGGGGGAGACCCAGTACTTC. It specifies CAPSPQRRGGETQYF.

This chain uses TRBV29-1 with TRBJ1-6; TRBD1 matches at 7 bases. Germline assignment: CDR1 SQVTM and CDR2 ANQGSEA. This CDR3 spans 16 amino acids. The CDR3 sequence is CRRRCETGNYNSPLHF. The CDR3 nucleotides are TGCAGGAGACGGTGCGAGACAGGGAATTATAATTCACCCCTCCACTTT.

Written as DNA, the CDR3 is TGTGCCAGCAGTTTTACAGGGGGCTTGGCCGAAAAACTGTTTTTT. This translates into CASSFTGGLAEKLFF. The chain carries TRBV6-5 and TRBJ1-4, with TRBD1 matching over 9 bases. CDR3 length equals 15 residues. Trimming removed 4 bases from V and 8 bases from J; junction bases left unmatched: 8. The germline CDR1 and CDR2 sequences are MNHEY and SVGAGI.

The sample holds a few counts of this clone. CDR3 protein: CASSKGRVRVDTEAFF. The CDR3 DNA is TGTGCCAGTAGTAAAGGCAGGGTACGAGTGGACACTGAAGCTTTCTTT. The V gene is TRBV19, the J gene TRBJ1-1, with D possibly matching TRBD1 (5 bases). V gave up 4 bases and J gave up 3 bases, with 18 bases separating them. The CDR3 sequence is 16 residues long. The germline gives CDR1 LNHDA, CDR2 SQIVND (reference sequence). The whole variable domain, filled in from reference TRBV19 and TRBJ1-1, reads DGGITQSPKYLFRKEGQNVTLSCEQNLNHDAMYWYRQDPGQGLRLIYYSQIVNDFQKGDIAEGYSVSREKKESFPLTVTSAQKNPTAFYLCASSKGRVRVDTEAFFGQGTRLTVV.

This chain joins TRBV3-1 (or the pseudogene TRBV3-2) and TRBJ1-4, with 9 positions matching TRBD1. CDR1 is LGHDT, CDR2 YNNKEL, per germline (reference sequence). This CDR3 region has 14 residues. Germline trimming cut 0 bases from V and 11 bases from J; bases unmatched to any gene: 4. CDR3 loop: CASSQDGTGWKLFF. DNA for the CDR3: TGTGCCAGCAGCCAAGACGGGACAGGGTGGAAACTGTTTTTT.

V usage is TRBV3-1 (or the pseudogene TRBV3-2) and J usage is TRBJ1-1; D might be TRBD1 (5 bases). Trimming removed 4 bases from V and 4 bases from J, with 13 bases in between. The CDR3 loop spans 14 amino acids. Germline V gene data show CDR1 as LGHDT and CDR2 as YNNKEL (reference sequence). The CDR3 loop reads CASSLTGGVTEAFF. The CDR3 coding sequence is TGTGCCAGCAGCCTCACGGGGGGAGTCACTGAAGCTTTCTTT.

V usage is TRBV9 and J usage is TRBJ1-6; D unresolved. The CDR3 consists of 16 residues. The germline V and J ends were trimmed by 0 bases and 5 bases, with 12 bases remaining between them. Germline V CDR1 and CDR2: SGDLS, YYNGEE. CDR3 loop: CASSVARGQNNSPLHF. CDR3 DNA: TGTGCCAGCAGCGTAGCACGAGGGCAGAATAATTCACCCCTCCACTTT.

This clone was counted a single time. This chain links TRBV5-1 with TRBJ1-5, with TRBD1 as a possible D gene (6 bases). Germline V lookup: CDR1 SGHRS, CDR2 YFSETQ. Trimming stripped 5 bases from V and 7 bases from J, with 13 bases between. This CDR3 has 13 residues. DNA of the CDR3: TGCGCCAGCAGAGCAGGGGACATACAGCCCCAGCATTTT. This encodes CASRAGDIQPQHF.

The genes are TRBV7-8 and TRBJ2-5, with 7 nucleotides matching TRBD1. The trim removed 3 bases at V and 2 bases at J, leaving 0 bases unmatched. This CDR3 contains 13 residues. The germline CDR1 and CDR2 sequences are SGHVS and FQNEAQ. CDR3 bases: TGTGCCAGCAGCTTGGACAGGCAAGAGACCCAGTACTTC. Protein: CASSLDRQETQYF.

This chain connects TRBV6-1 to TRBJ2-7; D perhaps matches TRBD2 (5 bases). The germline gives CDR1 MNHNS, CDR2 SASEGT. The V end lost 1 base, the J end lost 6 bases, and 10 bases lay between the germline ends. The CDR3 sequence is 13 residues long. CDR3 sequence reads: CASSEGSGFEQYF. CDR3 in DNA: TGTGCCAGCAGTGAAGGATCGGGGTTCGAGCAGTACTTC.

Here the CDR3 DNA reads TGTGCCAGCAGCTCAACGGTAGCCGAACAGGGATCGGGCAATCAGCCCCAGCATTTT. Translating gives CASSSTVAEQGSGNQPQHF. This chain joins TRBV7-8 and TRBJ1-5, with D perhaps TRBD1 (6 bases). Trimming removed 4 bases at V and 2 bases at J, with 24 bases between. The CDR3 runs to 19 residues. Germline V lookup: CDR1 SGHVS, CDR2 FQNEAQ. Full variable domain (remainder filled in from reference TRBV7-8 and TRBJ1-5): GAGVSQSPRYKVAKRGQDVALRCDPISGHVSLFWYQQALGQGPEFLTYFQNEAQLDKSGLPSDRFFAERPEGSVSTLKIQRTQQEDSAVYLCASSSTVAEQGSGNQPQHFGDGTRLSIL.